This TCR beta chain was captured in a study of T cell responses to AZD1222 COVID-19 vaccine. Study-level points and caveats: Baseline seropositivity occurred in only a handful of AZD1222 recipients. Reportedly, nearly half the spike-specific TCRs target unmutated variant regions. Clonal diversity may have been underestimated in mostly white British donors. The span of vaccine-associated CD4 TCRs extended across spike, with dominance at 160-218 and 743-854.

Using immunoSEQ multiplex PCR, the repertoire was profiled, and TCRdb retains in-frame clones only, with some absent. The table includes fewer than 200,000 clones, approximately 90% detected once. The CDR3 is made up of 15 amino acids. Germline V gene sequence: CDR1 MNHEY, CDR2 SVGAGI. The J segment lost 8 bases and the V segment lost 3 bases, leaving 9 bases of the junction unmatched. With regard to this clone: Its specificity is not known.

The chain links TRBV6-5 to TRBJ2-4; 8 nucleotides match TRBD1. The TCR sequence derives from an adult who received the MenACWY meningococcal vaccine as a control. The material sequenced was peripheral blood, taken 28 days after the second dose of the MenACWY control vaccine. The CDR3, as DNA: TGTGCCAGCAGTTATAACAGGGGGAAGGGGGACATTCAGTACTTC. This translates into CASSYNRGKGDIQYF.